Following are 6 T cell receptor beta chains from one sample sequenced in a study of blood T cell repertoires in COVID-19. Data came from immunoSEQ multiplex PCR; TCRdb stores just in-frame clones and leaves some out. Among 150,000 to 180,000 clones listed, around 78% were seen once. The sequenced material came from peripheral blood. The receptors were sampled from a man at least 80 years old with acute or convalescent COVID-19.

The V call is TRBV6-5, the J call TRBJ1-5; a possible D gene is TRBD1 (6 bases). Per germline, CDR1 MNHEY and CDR2 SVGAGI. Trimming pared 6 bases from V and 6 bases from J, leaving 12 bases between. This CDR3 is built from 13 residues. The CDR3 is CASRDSAAQPQHF. CDR3 sequence (DNA): TGTGCCAGCAGGGACAGTGCCGCTCAGCCCCAGCATTTT.

The chain links TRBV5-1 to TRBJ2-5; tentatively, D is TRBD1 (6 bases). The V and J ends lost 0 bases and 2 bases respectively, with 11 bases between them. Germline CDR1 and CDR2: SGHRS and YFSETQ. This CDR3 region has 15 residues. Here the CDR3 reads CASSLGNRDQETQYF. CDR3 in DNA: TGCGCCAGCAGCTTGGGCAACAGGGATCAAGAGACCCAGTACTTC.

DNA of the CDR3: TGTGCCAGCAGCTTAGTTGGAGGGGATTACGAGCAGTACTTC. This translates into CASSLVGGDYEQYF. This chain joins TRBV7-2 and TRBJ2-7; tentatively, D is TRBD2 (6 bases). V was shortened by 1 base and J by 4 bases, with 11 bases between the two germline ends. The CDR3 extends over 14 amino acids. Looked up from germline, CDR1 is SGHTA and CDR2 is FQGNSA. The variable domain in full, completed from reference TRBV7-2 and TRBJ2-7, reads GAGVSQSPSNKVTEKGKDVELRCDPISGHTALYWYRQSLGQGLEFLIYFQGNSAPDKSGLPSDRFSAERTGGSVSTLTIQRTQQEDSAVYLCASSLVGGDYEQYFGPGTRLTVT.

The chain uses TRBV5-8 and TRBJ1-5, with 10 bases aligning to TRBD1. In germline, CDR1 is SGHTS, CDR2 YDEGEE. V shed 0 bases, J shed 1 base, and the junction held 4 bases outside the gene matches. The CDR3 loop spans 17 amino acids. The CDR3 reads CASSLARQGASNQPQHF. CDR3 DNA: TGTGCCAGCAGCTTGGCCCGACAGGGGGCGAGCAATCAGCCCCAGCATTTT.

This clone turned up a few times. The gene calls are TRBV10-2 and TRBJ2-7; 9 positions match TRBD1. This CDR3 comprises 13 residues. V lost 6 bases, J lost 6 bases, and 6 bases stayed unmatched. CDR1 and CDR2 from the germline V gene are WSHSY and SAAADI. The CDR3, as DNA: TGCGCCAGCAGGGGGGGGACAGGGACCGAGCAGTACGTC. Its protein is CASRGGTGTEQYV.

V and J are TRBV5-1 and TRBJ2-7; 11 bases map to TRBD1. CDR3 length: 14 residues. J lost 4 bases, V lost 3 bases, and 3 bases had no gene match. Germline lookup yields CDR1 SGHRS and CDR2 YFSETQ. CDR3 DNA: TGCGCCAGCAGCTCCGGGACAGGGGGATACGAGCAGTACTTC. Protein sequence: CASSSGTGGYEQYF. The full variable domain, with the rest looked up from reference TRBV5-1 and TRBJ2-7, is KAGVTQTPRYLIKTRGQQVTLSCSPISGHRSVSWYQQTPGQGLQFLFEYFSETQRNKGNFPGRFSGRQFSNSRSEMNVSTLELGDSALYLCASSSGTGGYEQYFGPGTRLTVT.